These 5 T cell receptor beta chains were all obtained from the same sample, sequenced in a study of blood T cells in healthy people across ages. For the second PCR, which ran for roughly 7 to 11 cycles, a sample-barcoded 5' primer and a J-beta primer mix were used. TCRdb re-analysed the 5' RACE reads in MiXCR, keeping a single row per CDR3 protein. The sample holds around 1,900,000 distinct CDR3 sequences; around 42% are singletons and the top ten take 23%. Source material: blood. The receptors stem from a human donor in good health.

The CDR3 coding sequence is TGCAGTGCTAGCCAGGACAGGGGCTACGAGCAGTACTTC. Protein sequence: CSASQDRGYEQYF. This chain joins TRBV20-1 and TRBJ2-7, with 9 bases identical to TRBD1. The CDR3 extends over 13 amino acids. Looked up from germline, CDR1 is DFQATT and CDR2 is SNEGSKA (reference sequence). The trim removed 3 bases at V and 3 bases at J, leaving 3 bases unmatched.

The V call is TRBV7-2, the J call TRBJ2-7; D unclear. The CDR3 spans 15 residues. Trimming shortened V by 1 base and J by 0 bases, and 10 bases separated the two germline ends. From germline, CDR1 is SGHTA and CDR2 FQGNSA. The CDR3 coding sequence is TGTGCCAGCAGCTTAGAGTGGGCGAGCTCCTACGAGCAGTACTTC. It encodes CASSLEWASSYEQYF.

This chain uses TRBV13 with TRBJ1-2; 7 nucleotides match TRBD1. The J segment lost 0 bases and the V segment lost 5 bases, leaving 6 bases of the junction unmatched. The CDR3 extends over 15 amino acids. From germline, CDR1 is PRHDT and CDR2 FYEKMQ (reference sequence). The CDR3 coding sequence is TGTGCCAGCAGCCATGCCGGGACAGCTAACTATGGCTACACCTTC. Translating gives CASSHAGTANYGYTF. The entire variable domain, with the rest obtained from reference TRBV13 and TRBJ1-2, is as follows: AAGVIQSPRHLIKEKRETATLKCYPIPRHDTVYWYQQGPGQDPQFLISFYEKMQSDKGSIPDRFSAQQFSDYHSELNMSSLELGDSALYFCASSHAGTANYGYTFGSGTRLTVV.

The rearrangement joins TRBV5-1 to TRBJ1-2, with D uncertain. Per the germline V gene, CDR1 is SGHRS and CDR2 is YFSETQ. CDR3 length equals 14 residues. V lost 3 bases, J lost 0 bases, and 9 bases lay in between. The CDR3 bases are TGCGCCAGCAGCTATACATCCACTAACTATGGCTACACCTTC. It specifies CASSYTSTNYGYTF. The full variable domain, its missing parts supplied by reference TRBV5-1 and TRBJ1-2, is KAGVTQTPRYLIKTRGQQVTLSCSPISGHRSVSWYQQTPGQGLQFLFEYFSETQRNKGNFPGRFSGRQFSNSRSEMNVSTLELGDSALYLCASSYTSTNYGYTFGSGTRLTVV.

This clonotype was seen only once. The junction departs from germline at one end; a sequencing error may be responsible. This chain joins TRBV20-1 and TRBJ1-5; no clear D. Germline V gene sequence: CDR1 DFQATT, CDR2 SNEGSKA (reference sequence). This CDR3 comprises 16 residues. CDR3 sequence: CSARDEPSTTNQPQHF. The CDR3 DNA is TGCAGTGCCAGAGATGAACCATCAACAACAAATCAGCCCCAGCATTTT.